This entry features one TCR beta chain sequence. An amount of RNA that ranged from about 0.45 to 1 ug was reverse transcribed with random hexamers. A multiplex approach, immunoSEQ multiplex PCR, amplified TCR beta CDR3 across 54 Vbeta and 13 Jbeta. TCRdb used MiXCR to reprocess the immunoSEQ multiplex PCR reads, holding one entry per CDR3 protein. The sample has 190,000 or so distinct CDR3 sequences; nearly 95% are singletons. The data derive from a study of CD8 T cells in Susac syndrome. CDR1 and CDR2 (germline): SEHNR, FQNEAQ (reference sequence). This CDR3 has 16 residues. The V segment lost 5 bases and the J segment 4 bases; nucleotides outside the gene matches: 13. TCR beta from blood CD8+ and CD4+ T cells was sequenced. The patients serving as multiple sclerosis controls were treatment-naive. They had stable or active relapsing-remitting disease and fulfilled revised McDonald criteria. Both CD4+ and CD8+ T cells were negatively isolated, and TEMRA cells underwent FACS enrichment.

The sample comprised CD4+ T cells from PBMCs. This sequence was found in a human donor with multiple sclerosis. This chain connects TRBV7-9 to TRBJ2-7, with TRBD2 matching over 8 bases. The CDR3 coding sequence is TGTGCCAGCAGCCCGGCGGGGGGCCAGGGGAAATACGAGCAGTACTTC. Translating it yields CASSPAGGQGKYEQYF.